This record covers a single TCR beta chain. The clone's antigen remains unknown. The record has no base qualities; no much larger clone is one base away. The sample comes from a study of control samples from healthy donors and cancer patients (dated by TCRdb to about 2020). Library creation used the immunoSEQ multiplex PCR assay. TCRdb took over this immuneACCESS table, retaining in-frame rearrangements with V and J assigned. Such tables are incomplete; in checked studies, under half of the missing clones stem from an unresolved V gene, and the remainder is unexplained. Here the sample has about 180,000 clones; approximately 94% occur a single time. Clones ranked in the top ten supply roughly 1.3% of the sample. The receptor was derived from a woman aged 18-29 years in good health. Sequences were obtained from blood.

The DNA sequence is given as TGCGCCAGCAGCTTGCTGTCACAGGGGCCGGGCACCGGGGAGCTGTTTTTT. Protein translation: CASSLLSQGPGTGELFF. The V and J genes are TRBV5-1 and TRBJ2-2, with 7 bases in between that match TRBD1. At the junction V is shortened by 1 base and J by 4 bases; bases outside the gene matches: 10. The CDR3 has 17 amino acids, counting the end cysteine and phenylalanine. Just the 51-base CDR3 DNA is kept, in frame starting at base 1. CDR1 is given as SGHRS and CDR2 as YFSETQ, both from the germline V gene.